A single T cell receptor beta chain is shown here with its context. The antigen is undetermined. With 60 Vbeta and 13 Jbeta primers, the PCR was carried out. Only in-frame clones appear in the TCRdb table, and some are missing; sequencing was by immunoSEQ multiplex PCR. The listing contains 40,000 to 60,000 clones. This sample was taken from a study of cytomegalovirus exposure and HLA in healthy donors. Notes on the study in general: Some segments of the V type, notably TRBV6-2 and TRBV6-3, were excluded as indistinguishable. Through in vitro validation, three CMV-associated chains were shown to be specific for CMV antigens. Accurate prediction of most subjects' HLA-A and HLA-B alleles from TCR beta sequences was reported.

Germline CDR1 MGHRA, CDR2 YSYEKL. This CDR3 is 15 amino acids long. Trimming shortened V by 0 bases and J by 6 bases, and 15 bases separated the two germline ends. Whereas donors were nominally healthy upon sampling, unrecorded immune exposures were probable. The clonotype was recovered from a man in his forties in good health and CMV-seropositive. The sample comprised PBMCs. The chain is built from TRBV4-1 and TRBJ2-7; D may be TRBD2 (5 bases). The CDR3 spells CASSQDGARGGEQYF. CDR3 DNA sequence: TGCGCCAGCAGCCAAGATGGAGCCCGAGGAGGCGAGCAGTACTTC.